Listed here are 26 T cell receptor beta chains from one sample, sequenced in a study of STAT5B mutations in CD4+ large granular lymphocyte leukemia. Produced via immunoSEQ multiplex PCR; TCRdb's table is partial and in-frame only. The table shows about 46,000 clones, with around 82% occurring only once. Input material: CD4+ T cells from blood buffy coats. These receptors all come from a human donor in good health.

The chain is built from TRBV10-1 and TRBJ1-1; possible D gene TRBD1, 5 bases. The CDR3 is 12 residues long. Germline V gene lookup returns CDR1 WNHNN and CDR2 SYGVQD (reference sequence). Trimming took off 4 bases at V and 7 bases at J, with 10 bases between the two ends. Here the CDR3 DNA reads TGCGCCAGCAGTGTTGGGGGTAGTGAAGCTTTCTTT. Its translation is CASSVGGSEAFF.

The gene calls are TRBV6-1 and TRBJ1-6; no reliable D call. The CDR3 covers 17 residues. Germline V gene data show CDR1 as MNHNS and CDR2 as SASEGT. Trimming shortened V by 1 base and J by 6 bases, and 16 bases separated the two germline ends. CDR3 amino acids: CASSEEVRRVGNSPLHF. CDR3 DNA sequence: TGTGCCAGCAGTGAAGAGGTCAGAAGGGTGGGTAATTCACCCCTCCACTTT.

This clone was observed a single time. V and J are TRBV5-4 and TRBJ2-3; D possibly uses TRBD1 or TRBD2 (5 bases each). CDR1 is SGHNT, CDR2 YYREEE, per germline (reference sequence). The CDR3 loop spans 15 amino acids. V lost 0 bases and J lost 5, with 13 bases in between. For the CDR3, the DNA is TGTGCCAGCAGCTTGGAGGGCGGAGGACAAGATACGCAGTATTTT. Translating gives CASSLEGGGQDTQYF.

The chain couples TRBV2 to TRBJ1-5; no reliable D call. The V gene lost 3 bases and the J gene lost 0 bases, with 6 bases spanning the gap. The CDR3 totals 14 residues. Germline CDR1 SNHLY, CDR2 FYNNEI. The CDR3 sequence is CASSEVDSNQPQHF. Here the CDR3 DNA reads TGTGCCAGCAGTGAGGTAGATAGCAATCAGCCCCAGCATTTT.

This sequence joins TRBV27 and TRBJ2-1; 11 positions agree with TRBD2. In germline, CDR1 is MNHEY, CDR2 SMNVEV (reference sequence). V dropped 3 bases and J dropped 10; count of bases not matched to a gene: 17. This CDR3 has 18 residues. The CDR3 nucleotides are TGTGCCAGCAGTTTTCGCCCGGGGATAGCGGGGGGGCCGAAAGAGCAGTTCTTC. Protein: CASSFRPGIAGGPKEQFF.

The chain employs TRBV7-6 and TRBJ1-6; D might be TRBD1 (5 bases). Per the germline V gene, CDR1 is SGHVS and CDR2 is FNYEAQ. The CDR3 spans 14 residues. Trimming shortened V by 6 bases and J by 7 bases, and 13 bases separated the two germline ends. The CDR3 region has the DNA TGTGCCAGCAGGCACGACAGATCGAATTCACCCCTCCACTTT. This sequence encodes CASRHDRSNSPLHF.

This clone is a singleton in its sample. The V gene is TRBV9, the J gene TRBJ2-7, with 9 bases lining up with TRBD1. Unmatched junction bases numbered 6, after V lost 4 bases and J lost 1 base. Per germline, CDR1 SGDLS and CDR2 YYNGEE. CDR3 length: 15 residues. This chain's CDR3 is CASSPGTGNSYEQYF. The DNA for the CDR3 is TGTGCCAGCAGCCCCGGGACAGGGAATTCCTACGAGCAGTACTTC. The full variable domain, with the rest looked up from reference TRBV9 and TRBJ2-7, is DSGVTQTPKHLITATGQRVTLRCSPRSGDLSVYWYQQSLDQGLQFLIQYYNGEERAKGNILERFSAQQFPDLHSELNLSSLELGDSALYFCASSPGTGNSYEQYFGPGTRLTVT.

This CDR3 is CASSVDGFGTDTQYF. CDR3 DNA: TGTGCCAGCAGCGTAGACGGGTTCGGCACAGATACGCAGTATTTT. The chain is built from TRBV9 and TRBJ2-3; the D is unclear. The CDR3 length is 15 residues. Deletions cut 0 bases from V and 1 base from J, with 9 bases between. Germline V gene sequence: CDR1 SGDLS, CDR2 YYNGEE.

The rearrangement uses TRBV6-1 and TRBJ1-1; the D gene is possibly TRBD1 (5 bases). The CDR3 consists of 14 residues. Deletions cut 6 bases from V and 2 bases from J, with 13 bases between. Germline V lookup: CDR1 MNHNS, CDR2 SASEGT. The CDR3 region is CASSPLGTNTEAFF. DNA of the CDR3: TGTGCCAGCAGCCCCCTAGGGACCAACACTGAAGCTTTCTTT.

V gene TRBV10-3 combines with J gene TRBJ2-5, with unresolved D. Trimming removed 4 bases at V and 5 bases at J, with 5 bases between. Germline CDR1 ENHRY, CDR2 SYGVKD. The CDR3 is 11 amino acids. The CDR3 DNA reads as TGTGCCATCAGTGTCGGGGAGACCCAGTACTTC. Protein sequence: CAISVGETQYF.

This clone was found once. The chain employs TRBV6-5 and TRBJ2-5; tentatively, D is TRBD1 (6 bases). V was cut by 1 base and J by 4 bases, with 10 bases left in between. Germline lookup yields CDR1 MNHEY and CDR2 SVGAGI. The CDR3 sequence is 14 residues long. CDR3 nucleotide sequence: TGTGCCAGCAGTTACTACAGGGATGGAGAGACCCAGTACTTC. The encoded protein is CASSYYRDGETQYF.

V gene TRBV27 combines with J gene TRBJ1-5, with D perhaps TRBD1 (5 bases). The CDR3 is 14 amino acids. Germline CDR1 MNHEY, CDR2 SMNVEV (reference sequence). V was shortened by 1 base and J by 2 bases, with 6 bases between the two germline ends. The CDR3 region is CASSLWGGNQPQHF. CDR3 nucleotides: TGTGCCAGCAGTTTATGGGGCGGCAATCAGCCCCAGCATTTT.

A single count supports this clone. This chain links TRBV7-9 with TRBJ1-2; 8 positions agree with TRBD1. The CDR3 extends over 13 amino acids. Germline CDR1 reads SEHNR; CDR2 reads FQNEAQ (reference sequence). Losses at the gene ends were 5 bases for V and 8 bases for J; bases not matched to a gene: 7. DNA of the CDR3: TGTGCCAGCAGCCCCGGACAGGGTGCGGGCTACACCTTC. This encodes CASSPGQGAGYTF.

The V gene is TRBV9, the J gene TRBJ1-6; D perhaps matches TRBD1 (6 bases). This CDR3 has 16 amino acids. Trimming cost V 0 bases and J 6 bases, with 13 bases left between them. The V gene's germline CDR1 is SGDLS and CDR2 YYNGEE. The CDR3 DNA reads TGTGCCAGCAGCGTAGACGGGGGCGCGAGTAATTCACCCCTCCACTTT. This gives the protein CASSVDGGASNSPLHF.

The J gene is TRBJ2-2, the V gene TRBV19; D not certain. The CDR3 contains 14 residues. Germline values: CDR1 LNHDA, CDR2 SQIVND (reference sequence). V was pared by 3 bases and J by 7 bases, with 12 bases between. The CDR3 bases are TGTGCCAGTAGTATGGGAAACTCGGTCGGGGAGCTGTTTTTT. Amino acid sequence: CASSMGNSVGELFF.

The rearrangement joins TRBV25-1 to TRBJ2-7; D is possibly TRBD1 (5 bases). CDR3 size: 12 residues. Germline V gene lookup returns CDR1 MGHDK and CDR2 SYGVNS. V shed 5 bases and J shed 0 bases, with 5 bases lying between them. CDR3 nucleotide sequence: TGTGCCAGCAGTCAGGGCTCCTACGAGCAGTACTTC. Translating gives CASSQGSYEQYF.

The chain carries TRBV2 and TRBJ2-3, with 8 bases that match TRBD2. The length of the CDR3 is 15 residues. The J segment lost 0 bases and the V segment lost 6 bases, leaving 5 bases of the junction unmatched. The germline V gene has CDR1 SNHLY and CDR2 FYNNEI. CDR3 region: CASRGLDKSTDTQYF. As DNA, the CDR3 is TGTGCCAGCAGGGGACTAGATAAAAGCACAGATACGCAGTATTTT.

The chain couples TRBV6-1 to TRBJ1-5; maybe TRBD1 (6 bases). The germline V and J ends were trimmed by 6 bases and 11 bases, with 23 bases remaining between them. Germline assignment: CDR1 MNHNS and CDR2 SASEGT. This CDR3 has 15 amino acids. DNA for the CDR3: TGTGCCAGCAGGGTTTTTGGGGGGCTCCCCGCTTCCCAGCATTTT. Encoded protein: CASRVFGGLPASQHF.

This sequence joins TRBV27 and TRBJ2-3, with a possible D match to TRBD2 (5 bases). This CDR3 is 16 amino acids long. The V gene's germline CDR1 is MNHEY and CDR2 SMNVEV (reference sequence). Trimming cost V 4 bases and J 6 bases, with 20 bases left between them. CDR3 in amino acids: CASSSKPGRVVDTQYF. For the CDR3, the DNA is TGTGCCAGCAGTTCGAAGCCGGGAAGAGTAGTGGATACGCAGTATTTT.

The V call is TRBV18, the J call TRBJ2-7, with D possibly TRBD1 on 5 matching bases. This CDR3 region has 15 residues. Germline-derived CDR1 and CDR2 are KGHSH and LQKENI. V lost 1 base and J 5 bases, leaving 15 bases between the germline ends. The CDR3 sequence: CASSPRDRIIDEQYF. The CDR3 coding sequence is TGTGCCAGCTCACCACGCGACAGAATTATCGACGAGCAGTACTTC.

The chain links TRBV7-3 to TRBJ2-5; 8 bases fit TRBD1. Germline CDR1 reads SGHTA; CDR2 reads FQGTGA. V was pared by 5 bases and J by 7 bases, with 9 bases of the junction left unmatched. This CDR3 region has 14 residues. The CDR3 is CASSMTGALGTQYF. In nucleotides, the CDR3 is TGTGCCAGCAGCATGACAGGGGCCTTGGGGACCCAGTACTTC.

The chain employs TRBV7-3 and TRBJ2-1; 9 bases are a match to TRBD1. V trimming: 3 bases; J trimming: 6 bases; junction bases outside the gene matches: 6. CDR1 is SGHTA, CDR2 FQGTGA, per germline. The CDR3 totals 15 residues. As DNA, the CDR3 is TGTGCCAGCAGCTTTGGGACAGGGAGAGTCAATGAGCAGTTCTTC. It translates to CASSFGTGRVNEQFF.

V and J are TRBV27 and TRBJ2-7; 8 bases map to TRBD1. V lost 7 bases and J lost 6; bases outside the gene matches: 11. There are 14 residues in the CDR3. Germline V gene data show CDR1 as MNHEY and CDR2 as SMNVEV (reference sequence). For the CDR3, the DNA is TGTGCCAGCACTCCGTCCGACAGGGGAGGCGAGCAGTACTTC. This sequence encodes CASTPSDRGGEQYF.

This clone was seen just once. The chain uses TRBV5-1 and TRBJ2-5; D is unclear. CDR3 length: 12 residues. Germline V gene sequence: CDR1 SGHRS, CDR2 YFSETQ. Trimming removed 1 base from V and 3 bases from J, with 4 bases in between. CDR3 DNA: TGCGCCAGCAGCTTGTTAGAAGAGACCCAGTACTTC. Protein: CASSLLEETQYF.

This chain uses TRBV5-1 with TRBJ2-7; TRBD1 is a possible D gene (6 bases). Germline values: CDR1 SGHRS, CDR2 YFSETQ. The CDR3 sequence is 14 residues long. Trimming shortened V by 4 bases and J by 3 bases, and 14 bases separated the two germline ends. Written as DNA, the CDR3 is TGCGCCAGCAGCGCCGGGACACCTGACTACGAGCAGTACTTC. Translation gives CASSAGTPDYEQYF.

CDR3 nucleotide sequence: TGCGCCAGCAGTGATACGGGAGGGCCGGGATTCACAGATACGCAGTATTTT. This translates into CASSDTGGPGFTDTQYF. J is TRBJ2-3 and V is TRBV10-1; 8 positions match TRBD2. After removal of 3 bases from V and 2 bases from J, the junction contained 10 bases not matched to a gene. The CDR3 runs 17 residues. Per germline, CDR1 WNHNN and CDR2 SYGVQD (reference sequence).